The 7 T cell receptor beta chains listed next were all sequenced from one sample in a study of T cell changes during pregnancy in multiple sclerosis. TCRdb's copy holds only in-frame clones and misses some; the assay was immunoSEQ multiplex PCR. The table shows roughly 55,000 clones, with 80% to 95% occurring only once. Sequencing used CD4+ T cells from peripheral blood mononuclear cells, obtained after pregnancy. The origin of the receptors is a female donor in good health, enrolled as a control in a pregnancy study.

The V call is TRBV7-8, the J call TRBJ2-1, with 11 bases fitting TRBD2. CDR1 and CDR2 from the germline V gene are SGHVS and FQNEAQ. J was trimmed by 6 bases and V by 7 bases; bases with no gene match: 11. This CDR3 is built from 16 residues. This CDR3 reads CASNPRFSGGGNEQFF. CDR3 coding DNA: TGTGCCAGCAACCCCAGATTTAGCGGGGGGGGCAATGAGCAGTTCTTC.

The chain combines TRBV5-1 with TRBJ1-4; possibly TRBD1 for D (6 bases). V was trimmed by 4 bases and J by 4 bases, leaving 11 bases between them. Germline values: CDR1 SGHRS, CDR2 YFSETQ. CDR3 length: 14 amino acids. In nucleotides, the CDR3 is TGCGCCAGCAGCACTGGACAGATTAATGAAAAACTGTTTTTT. Translating it yields CASSTGQINEKLFF.

In its sample, this clone was seen once. The chain couples TRBV7-8 to TRBJ1-2; TRBD1 might be the D (6 bases). The V gene's germline CDR1 is SGHVS and CDR2 FQNEAQ. The CDR3 runs to 19 residues. V lost 1 base and J 0 bases, leaving 21 bases between the germline ends. CDR3 protein: CASSLGAILTGSPNYGYTF. CDR3 sequence (DNA): TGTGCCAGCAGCTTAGGGGCCATATTAACAGGGTCTCCTAACTATGGCTACACCTTC.

V gene TRBV15 combines with J gene TRBJ2-7; 7 bases are a match to TRBD2. Germline V lookup: CDR1 LNHNV, CDR2 YYDKDF (reference sequence). The V segment lost 2 bases and the J segment 2 bases; nucleotides outside the gene matches: 0. The CDR3 covers 13 residues. The CDR3 sequence: CATSRRGAYEQYF. The CDR3 nucleotides read TGTGCCACCAGCAGACGGGGGGCCTACGAGCAGTACTTC.

V is TRBV30 and J is TRBJ1-3; tentative D call: TRBD1 (5 bases). The germline gives CDR1 GTSNPN, CDR2 SVGIG (reference sequence). Trimming took 0 bases from V and 0 from J, leaving 6 bases between them. This CDR3 contains 14 residues. The CDR3 DNA sequence: TGTGCCTGGAGTGTGCAGGGCTCTGGAAACACCATATATTTT. Its protein product is CAWSVQGSGNTIYF.

The CDR3 loop is CASSRRGPGANVLTF. The CDR3, as DNA: TGTGCCAGCAGCCGGAGGGGTCCCGGGGCCAACGTCCTGACTTTC. This chain links TRBV7-6 with TRBJ2-6; maybe TRBD2 (6 bases). Trimming shortened V by 5 bases and J by 4 bases, and 12 bases separated the two germline ends. The length of the CDR3 is 15 residues. Germline CDR1 is SGHVS and CDR2 is FNYEAQ.

V usage is TRBV19 and J usage is TRBJ2-3; D gene unclear. The V gene's germline CDR1 is LNHDA and CDR2 SQIVND (reference sequence). V lost 4 bases to trimming and J lost 4 bases, with 6 bases between them. The CDR3 is made up of 12 amino acids. CDR3: CASSTNPDTQYF. The CDR3 DNA reads TGTGCCAGTAGTACTAATCCAGATACGCAGTATTTT.